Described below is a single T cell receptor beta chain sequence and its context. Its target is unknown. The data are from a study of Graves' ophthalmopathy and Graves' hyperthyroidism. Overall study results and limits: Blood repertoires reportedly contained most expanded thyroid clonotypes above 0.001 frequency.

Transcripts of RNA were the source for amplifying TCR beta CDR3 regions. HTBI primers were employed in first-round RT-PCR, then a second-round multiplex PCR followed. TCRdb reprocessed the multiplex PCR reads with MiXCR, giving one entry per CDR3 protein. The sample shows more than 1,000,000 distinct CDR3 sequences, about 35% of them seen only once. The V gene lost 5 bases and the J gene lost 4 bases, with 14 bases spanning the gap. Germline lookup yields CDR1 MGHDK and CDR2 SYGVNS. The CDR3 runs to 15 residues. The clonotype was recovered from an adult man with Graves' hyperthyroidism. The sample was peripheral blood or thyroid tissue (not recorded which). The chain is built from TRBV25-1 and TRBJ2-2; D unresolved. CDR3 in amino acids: CASSYSGPGTGELFF. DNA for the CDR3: TGTGCCAGCAGTTACTCTGGGCCGGGCACCGGGGAGCTGTTTTTT. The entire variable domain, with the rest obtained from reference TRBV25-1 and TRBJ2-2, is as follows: EADIYQTPRYLVIGTGKKITLECSQTMGHDKMYWYQQDPGMELHLIHYSYGVNSTEKGDLSSESTVSRIRTEHFPLTLESARPSHTSQYLCASSYSGPGTGELFFGEGSRLTVL.